A single T cell receptor beta chain is shown here with its context. Its target is unknown. This specimen comes from a study of shared clonotypes between healthy human individuals. As for the study in general: Sampling drew on donors who were a couple of women and a few men aged 18 to 49. Study-level results: Naive subsets tended to show greater estimated richness than memory subsets. Unshared clonotypes carried lower generation probabilities than those common to all four donors.

With 0 bases removed from V and 1 base from J, the gap between germline ends came to 7 bases. The CDR3 runs 15 residues. Germline CDR1 is SGHDN and CDR2 is FVKESK. Libraries were prepared by immunoSEQ multiplex PCR; TCRdb keeps only in-frame clonotypes and omits some of them. The sample has 2,500,000 or so clones; more than 80% are singletons. Sequenced material: naive CD4+ T cells sorted from blood. Subset specified: CD45RA+ positively selected. The chain has TRBV14 and TRBJ1-5; the D is unclear. The receptor's source is a young man in good health. The CDR3 DNA reads TGTGCCAGCAGCCAAGAAATGGTGAGCAATCAGCCCCAGCATTTT. Translating it yields CASSQEMVSNQPQHF.